This TCR beta chain is drawn from a study of beta chain features in type 1 diabetes. General observations from the study: Moderate yet significant TCRB CDR3 shortening was seen in Type 1 diabetes patients in all four CD4+ subsets.

Germline assignment: CDR1 LNHNV and CDR2 YYDKDF (reference sequence). Trimming cost V 2 bases and J 5 bases, with 18 bases left between them. This CDR3 spans 16 amino acids. A note on this clone: What it recognizes is unknown.

The study reverse transcribed the entire isolated RNA, so it sequenced expressed TCRB transcripts. Around 3.8 million reads per sample were averaged for naive, central memory and regulatory samples. TCRdb keeps only in-frame clones here, not all; method: immunoSEQ multiplex PCR. The sample has roughly 380,000 clones, 20% seen once. Sort purity for all populations was recorded as exceeding 98%. The chain recombines TRBV15 with TRBJ1-2, with D perhaps matching TRBD1 (6 bases). The sequence came from a woman aged 18-29 years in good health. The material sequenced was naive CD4+ T cells from blood. CDR3 amino acids: CATSRYPGIGGYGYTF. DNA for the CDR3: TGTGCCACCAGCAGATACCCAGGCATAGGGGGATATGGCTACACCTTC.